The source of this T cell receptor beta chain is a study of shared clonotypes between healthy human individuals. General study findings and limits: Blood alone was sampled, and tissue repertoires likely differ.

Negatively enriched CD4+ T cells were divided by CD45RA into naive and memory. Assay used: immunoSEQ multiplex PCR; TCRdb lists only in-frame clones, some missing. The sample gives about a million clones, approximately 80% of which show up once; roughly 0.82% is in the top ten. The CDR3 has 16 residues. CDR1 and CDR2 from the germline V gene are SEHNR and FQNEAQ (reference sequence). Trimming stripped 6 bases from V and 5 bases from J, with 22 bases between. For this clone: What it binds is not known.

The origin of this receptor is a man aged 18 to 29 in good health. Some clones in this sample may be carry-over from other donors' samples. The rearrangement joins TRBV7-9 to TRBJ1-2; D is unclear. The specimen sequenced was memory CD4+ T cells from PBMCs. Subset: CD45RA-negative fraction. CDR3 protein: CASRNGLGGPAYGYTF. The CDR3 coding sequence is TGTGCCAGCAGAAATGGCCTGGGAGGGCCGGCGTATGGCTACACCTTC. The whole variable domain, remainder taken from reference TRBV7-9 and TRBJ1-2, is DTGVSQNPRHKITKRGQNVTFRCDPISEHNRLYWYRQTLGQGPEFLTYFQNEAQLEKSRLLSDRFSAERPKGSFSTLEIQRTEQGDSAMYLCASRNGLGGPAYGYTFGSGTRLTVV.